The TCR beta chain under discussion was sequenced for a study of blood T cell repertoires in COVID-19 (dated by TCRdb to 2019 to 2021). Background on the whole study: Samples from collaborators originated in the United States, Italy and Spain and spanned both the acute and convalescent phases of COVID-19. The material from the prospective study consisted of cDNA or gDNA derived from T cells, B-cell-depleted T cells, or PBMCs. Subjects who had been exposed to COVID-19, were actively infected with it, or had recovered from it provided the deeply sampled blood TCRbeta repertoires that made up the dataset. The repertoires were made available in a free public database intended to serve as a resource for research on the immune response to SARS-CoV-2. The samples were drawn from two sources: the first 160 participants of the ongoing ImmuneRACE study, and over 950 subjects contributed by 6 global collaborators. A de-identified subject ID, COVID-19 status, age in years and sex were almost always included in the sample metadata. Where available, HLA class I and class II types were taken from metadata supplied by the sample provider and were not determined by assay-based typing. The paper's findings and limits, for the study overall: Clinical and demographic metadata were provided uncurated, with the amount varying by source and participant.

V and J are trimmed by 2 bases and 5 bases, and the gene matches miss 3 bases of the junction. From a lookup of the germline V gene (reference sequence), CDR1 and CDR2 are MNHNY and SVGAGI. From its cysteine to its phenylalanine, the CDR3 spans 15 amino acids. Only the CDR3 portion is preserved as DNA: 45 bases, with reading frame beginning at the first base. The collaborating institutions used their own protocols to collect whole blood in K2EDTA tubes. For TCRbeta analysis, collaborators shipped samples as frozen whole blood, isolated PBMCs, or DNA extracted from either of those sample types. TCRbeta CDR3 regions were amplified from genomic DNA by means of the immunoSEQ Assay, a bias-controlled multiplex PCR. Per the original workflow: The number of nucleated cells in each sample was estimated from the amplification of reference gene primers within the assay. To quantify the absolute abundance of each unique TCRbeta CDR3 rearrangement, sequence reads were collapsed and filtered. For each sample, productive Simpson clonality was calculated as the square root of Simpson's diversity index over productive rearrangements. TCRdb's version of the immuneACCESS table is confined to in-frame rearrangements and falls short of the full clone set. An unresolved V gene accounts for under half of the shortfall where checked; the remainder is of unknown origin. V and J calls plus clone size are reproduced from that table; the DNA served to infer D and trimming. This sample gives 54,000 or so clones in total; over 75% of them show up just once. The top ten clones comprise about 3.5% of the sample.

This clone was found once. Its antigen is unknown. Per-nucleotide qualities are absent, and no much larger clonotype sits a single base away. This clonotype was sampled from a human donor in a cohort sampled during active COVID-19. This chain joins TRBV6-6 to TRBJ2-1, with TRBD2 matching 10 junction bases. Sequences were obtained from peripheral blood. The CDR3 here reads CASSYERGGNNEQFF. The sequenced DNA is TGTGCCAGCAGTTACGAGCGGGGGGGGAACAATGAGCAGTTCTTC.